This T cell receptor (beta chain) appears in the sequencing data of a study of PD-L1 blockade in urothelial cancer. Study details: Males with urothelial cancer arising in the bladder constituted about nine tenths of the roughly 29 patients. At 3 weeks after treatment start (second dose) and again at 6 weeks, blood was analyzed. Enrolled patients had been treated previously with 0 to 3 chemotherapy regimens.

Germline V gene sequence: CDR1 MNHEY, CDR2 SVGAGI. This CDR3 is 14 amino acids long. Time point: pretreatment peripheral blood. Patients in the study were battling locally advanced or metastatic urothelial carcinoma. Some clones are missing from TCRdb's copy, which holds only in-frame ones; the method was immunoSEQ multiplex PCR. The sample has about 76,000 clones, 75% to 90% seen once. Sequenced material: PBMCs, taken around atezolizumab (anti-PD-L1) treatment. V is TRBV6-5 and J is TRBJ2-5, with D unresolved. TRBJ2-7 explains the end of the DNA better; the J call may be wrong. This clonotype originated in an older man with urothelial cancer. The DNA of the CDR3 is TGTGCCAGCAGTTACAGTCGGAGTACCTACGAGCAGTACTTC. This gives the protein CASSYSRSTYEQYF.